This TCR beta chain appears in the sequencing data of a study of shared clonotypes between healthy human individuals. Using immunoSEQ multiplex PCR, the repertoire was profiled, and TCRdb retains in-frame clones only, with some absent. The data hold some 2,500,000 clones, with 80% to 95% observed a single time. This CDR3 comprises 16 residues. Trimming stripped 4 bases from V and 3 bases from J, with 20 bases between. Germline loops: CDR1 SGHNT, CDR2 YYREEE (reference sequence). The sample consisted of naive CD4+ T cells from PBMCs. As to subset: CD45RA+ positively selected. J is TRBJ2-7 and V is TRBV5-4; maybe TRBD2 (7 bases). This receptor was identified in a man aged 18 to 35 in good health. Some clones in this sample may be carry-over from other donors' samples. CDR3: CASSPGGIGTNYEQYF. As DNA, the CDR3 is TGTGCCAGCAGCCCGGGGGGCATAGGTACTAACTACGAGCAGTACTTC.